The rows below give T cell receptor beta chains drawn from one sample of a study of Graves' ophthalmopathy and Graves' hyperthyroidism. TCRdb reprocessed the multiplex PCR reads via MiXCR and lists one record per CDR3 protein. The table lists 500,000 to 800,000 distinct CDR3 sequences, 35% to 50% of them singletons. Sequencing used peripheral blood. The receptors originated from an adult man with Graves' ophthalmopathy. Each CDR3 is given with its conserved first and last residue.

length: 15; V: TRBV9; J: TRBJ1-5; CDR3: CASSVETGIYQPQHF
length: 17; V: TRBV29-1; J: TRBJ1-4; CDR3: CSVLKRGQGEAVEKLFF
length: 18; V: TRBV9; J: TRBJ2-7; CDR3: CASSAGGLLAEDPYEQYF
length: 13; V: TRBV19; J: TRBJ1-1; CDR3: CASRFIVNTEAFF
length: 14; V: TRBV20-1; J: TRBJ1-2; CDR3: CSARGTGRNYGYTF
length: 14; V: TRBV25-1; J: TRBJ2-5; CDR3: CASSHAGGWKTQYF
length: 18; V: TRBV29-1; J: TRBJ2-6; CDR3: CSVLGTVAPGVGANVLTF
length: 17; V: TRBV2; J: TRBJ1-6; CDR3: CASSGTARGAYNSPLHF
length: 15; V: TRBV19; J: TRBJ2-6; CDR3: CASSTDNSGANVLTF
length: 12; V: TRBV29-1; J: TRBJ2-7; CDR3: CRSSGSSYEQYF
length: 14; V: TRBV12-3/TRBV12-4; J: TRBJ1-3; CDR3: CASSLRVYGNTIYF
length: 13; V: TRBV13; J: TRBJ2-7; CDR3: CASSRDVSYEQYF
length: 11; V: TRBV29-1; J: TRBJ1-2; CDR3: CSVEDVVGYTF
length: 13; V: TRBV25-1; J: TRBJ2-5; CDR3: CASSESGHGTQYF
length: 14; V: TRBV19; J: TRBJ1-3; CDR3: CASSKDRGLDTIYF
length: 12; V: TRBV20-1; J: TRBJ2-1; CDR3: CSAPTKYNEQFF
length: 16; V: TRBV7-6; J: TRBJ1-6; CDR3: CASSSRVGGTDSPLHF
length: 18; V: TRBV9; J: TRBJ2-2; CDR3: CASSDRTSGGAGIGELFF
length: 15; V: TRBV2; J: TRBJ2-7; CDR3: CASSEAGDRAYEQYF
length: 15; V: TRBV7-6; J: TRBJ1-5; CDR3: CASSQEGGNGQPQHF
length: 15; V: TRBV6-5; J: TRBJ2-7; CDR3: CASSSVTSLHYEQYF
length: 13; V: TRBV10-3; J: TRBJ2-5; CDR3: CAVGRTDQETQYF
length: 14; V: TRBV25-1; J: TRBJ2-1; CDR3: CASSVVDWGNEQFF
length: 17; V: TRBV7-9; J: TRBJ2-5; CDR3: CASSPPALAREQETQYF
length: 15; V: TRBV20-1; J: TRBJ2-3; CDR3: CSARWGTSGTDTQYF
length: 15; V: TRBV10-3; J: TRBJ2-5; CDR3: CASSYSRDSKETQYF
length: 14; V: TRBV5-1; J: TRBJ2-7; CDR3: CASTLGVSSYEQYF
length: 15; V: TRBV7-9; J: TRBJ1-4; CDR3: CASSLGQGGYEKLFF
length: 17; V: TRBV6-5; J: TRBJ1-2; CDR3: CASSFARLGGQADGYTF
length: 14; V: TRBV29-1; J: TRBJ2-5; CDR3: CSGGGRTTEETQYF
length: 14; V: TRBV10-3; J: TRBJ1-2; CDR3: CAISESGQGTGYTF
length: 18; V: TRBV4-2; J: TRBJ1-6; CDR3: CASSQDVGTGVGNSPLHF
length: 17; V: TRBV20-1; J: TRBJ2-2; CDR3: CSAKPPRQGANTGELFF
length: 15; V: TRBV19; J: TRBJ1-2; CDR3: CASSGEQGIIGGYTF
length: 12; V: TRBV7-2; J: TRBJ2-7; CDR3: CASSLGWDEQYF
length: 17; V: TRBV13; J: TRBJ2-7; CDR3: CASSGLSGGGQKGEQYF
length: 13; V: TRBV29-1; J: TRBJ2-1; CDR3: CSVGLSSYNEQFF
length: 14; V: TRBV25-1; J: TRBJ2-7; CDR3: CASSELAGGEEQYF
length: 13; V: TRBV10-3; J: TRBJ1-1; CDR3: CASTGQDNTEAFF
length: 13; V: TRBV7-9; J: TRBJ1-2; CDR3: CASSLSKVDGYTF
length: 13; V: TRBV29-1; J: TRBJ1-4; CDR3: CSVVRGAKAKLFF